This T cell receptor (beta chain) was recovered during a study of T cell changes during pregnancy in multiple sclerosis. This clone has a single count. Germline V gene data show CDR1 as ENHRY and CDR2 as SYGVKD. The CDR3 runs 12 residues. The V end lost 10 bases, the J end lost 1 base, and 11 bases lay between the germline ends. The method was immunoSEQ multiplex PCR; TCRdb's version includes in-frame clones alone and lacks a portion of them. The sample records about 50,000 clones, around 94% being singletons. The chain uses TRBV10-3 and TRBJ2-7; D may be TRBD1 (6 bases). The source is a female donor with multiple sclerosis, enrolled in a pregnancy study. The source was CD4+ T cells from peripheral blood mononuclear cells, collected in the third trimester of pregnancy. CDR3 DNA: TGTGCCACCGGACAGAGGTCCTACGAGCAGTACTTC. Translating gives CATGQRSYEQYF.